These T cell receptor beta chains were read from a single sample in a study of TIL therapy for anti-PD-1-resistant metastatic lung cancer. The table came from immunoSEQ multiplex PCR; TCRdb's copy has only in-frame clones and leaves some out. The table records 55,000 to 60,000 clones, roughly 80% of them present only once. This material consisted of blood, taken at baseline. The source is a person aged 25 to 80 with non-small cell lung cancer. The CDR3 runs from the conserved cysteine through the conserved F or W. D genes are given only for firm matches. Size tells how often a clone was seen (once, few, many) or the class of an expanded clone, and some rows leave it out.

j_call clone_size d_call v_call cdr3_aa cdr3_nt
TRBJ2-3 NA NA TRBV11-2 CASSLDLRGAGTDTQYF TGTGCCAGCAGCTTAGATCTCAGGGGCGCCGGCACAGATACGCAGTATTTT
TRBJ1-1 NA NA TRBV28 CASSPGTLASTEAFF TGTGCCAGCAGTCCGGGGACTCTGGCGAGCACTGAAGCTTTCTTT
TRBJ2-5 NA NA TRBV28 CASSPRAGVAQETQYF TGTGCCAGCAGTCCTCGAGCGGGTGTGGCCCAAGAGACCCAGTACTTC
TRBJ2-2 NA TRBD1 TRBV4-3 CASSQQTGFNTGELFF TGCGCCAGCAGCCAACAGACAGGGTTCAACACCGGGGAGCTGTTTTTT
TRBJ1-4 NA NA TRBV18 CASSTDSANNEKLFF TGTGCCAGCTCAACGGACAGTGCAAATAATGAAAAACTGTTTTTT
TRBJ2-7 NA NA TRBV20-1 CSWTDSYEQYF TGCAGTTGGACAGACTCCTACGAGCAGTACTTC
TRBJ2-5 medium-sized NA TRBV28 CASSLEETQYF TGTGCCAGCAGTTTAGAGGAGACCCAGTACTTC
TRBJ1-5 few TRBD1 TRBV19 CASSVQGDNQPQHF TGTGCCAGTAGTGTACAGGGGGATAATCAGCCCCAGCATTTT
TRBJ1-5 NA NA TRBV7-8 CASSLARLGNQPQHF TGTGCCAGCAGCTTAGCGCGACTGGGCAATCAGCCCCAGCATTTT
TRBJ2-1 NA TRBD2 TRBV6-5 CASVSLLAGGPRQFF TGTGCCAGCGTTAGTTTACTAGCGGGGGGGCCTCGACAGTTCTTC
TRBJ2-5 NA NA TRBV9 CASSVGQETQYF TGTGCCAGCAGCGTAGGCCAAGAGACCCAGTACTTC
TRBJ1-4 NA NA TRBV9 CASSVAPATNEKLFF TGTGCCAGCAGCGTAGCTCCTGCAACTAATGAAAAACTGTTTTTT
TRBJ1-5 NA NA TRBV6-5 CASRGPGGPNQPQHF TGTGCCAGCAGGGGACCCGGGGGTCCCAATCAGCCCCAGCATTTT
TRBJ1-6 few TRBD1 TRBV16 CASSPRQGITSPLHF TGTGCCAGCAGCCCGCGACAGGGTATAACTTCACCCCTCCACTTT
TRBJ1-2 NA NA TRBV6-6 CASSYGRAIRGYTF TGTGCCAGCAGTTACGGCAGGGCCATTCGGGGCTACACCTTC
TRBJ2-7 NA TRBD2 TRBV5-4 CASSLTSGGYEQYF TGTGCCAGCAGCTTGACTAGCGGGGGCTACGAGCAGTACTTC
TRBJ1-4 NA NA TRBV30 CAWSVPGEKLFF TGTGCCTGGAGTGTACCGGGGGAAAAACTGTTTTTT
TRBJ2-2 once NA TRBV4-3 CASSQGVAGAIGELFF TGCGCCAGCAGCCAAGGGGTGGCTGGGGCAATCGGGGAGCTGTTTTTT
TRBJ2-1 NA TRBD2 TRBV19 CASSIRGLAGRYNEQFF TGTGCCAGTAGTATTCGGGGACTAGCGGGAAGGTACAATGAGCAGTTCTTC
TRBJ1-1 NA NA TRBV4-1 CASSQGPTRGLNTEAFF TGCGCCAGCAGCCAAGGGCCGACGAGGGGTTTGAACACTGAAGCTTTCTTT
TRBJ1-2 NA NA TRBV5-1 CASSLAQGNGYTF TGCGCCAGCAGCTTGGCCCAGGGGAATGGCTACACCTTC
TRBJ2-3 once NA TRBV5-6 CASSRAGVRRTDTQYF TGTGCCAGCAGCCGGGCCGGGGTGCGTAGGACAGATACGCAGTATTTT
TRBJ2-1 few NA TRBV11-3 CASSSFSDAYNEQFF TGTGCCAGCAGCTCCTTTTCCGACGCCTACAATGAGCAGTTCTTC
TRBJ2-3 NA NA TRBV21-1 CATPSGTSTDTQYF TGTGCCACCCCTAGCGGAACTAGCACAGATACGCAGTATTTT
TRBJ2-1 NA TRBD1 TRBV7-6 CASSFGQGSYNEQFF TGTGCCAGCAGCTTCGGACAGGGCTCCTACAATGAGCAGTTCTTC
TRBJ2-7 NA TRBD2 TRBV19 CASSKTSGSGIYEQYF TGTGCCAGTAGTAAAACTAGCGGGAGCGGGATATACGAGCAGTACTTC